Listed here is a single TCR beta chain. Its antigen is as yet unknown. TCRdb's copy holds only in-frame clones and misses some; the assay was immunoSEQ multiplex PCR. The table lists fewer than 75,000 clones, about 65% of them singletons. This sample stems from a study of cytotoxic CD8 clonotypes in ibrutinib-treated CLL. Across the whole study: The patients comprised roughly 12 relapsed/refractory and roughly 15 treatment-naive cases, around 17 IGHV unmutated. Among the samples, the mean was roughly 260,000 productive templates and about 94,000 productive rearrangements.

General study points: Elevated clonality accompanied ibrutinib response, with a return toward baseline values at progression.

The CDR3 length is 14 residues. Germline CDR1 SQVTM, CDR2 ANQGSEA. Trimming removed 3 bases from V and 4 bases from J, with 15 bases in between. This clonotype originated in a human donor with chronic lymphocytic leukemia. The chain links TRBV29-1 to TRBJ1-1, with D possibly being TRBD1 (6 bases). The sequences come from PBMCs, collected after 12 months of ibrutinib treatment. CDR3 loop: CSVEVGAGGTEAFF. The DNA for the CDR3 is TGCAGCGTTGAGGTGGGGGCTGGGGGCACTGAAGCTTTCTTT.